This T cell receptor (beta chain) was recorded in a study of shared clonotypes between healthy human individuals. Assay runs were performed at deep level. Profiled with immunoSEQ multiplex PCR; TCRdb holds only in-frame clones, not every one. The sample lists roughly 2.2 million clones, 85% to 95% occurring once. The germline gives CDR1 SGHNT, CDR2 YYREEE (reference sequence). J gave up 4 bases and V 4 bases, and 10 bases lay outside the gene matches. The CDR3 has 18 amino acids. The TCR was taken from a man aged 18 to 30 in good health. Some clones in this sample may be carry-over from other donors' samples. V is TRBV5-4 and J is TRBJ2-3; 15 bases line up with TRBD2. Sequenced input: naive CD4+ T cells from PBMCs. Subset described: CD45RA+ positively selected. The CDR3 here is CASSAGTSGRTGADTQYF. The CDR3 DNA follows: TGTGCCAGCAGCGCCGGGACTAGCGGGAGGACAGGGGCAGATACGCAGTATTTT.